This T cell receptor (beta chain) was recorded in a study of cytomegalovirus exposure and HLA in healthy donors. Sequenced by immunoSEQ multiplex PCR; TCRdb stores in-frame clones only, minus some. The sample carries 250,000 to 350,000 clones, approximately 91% recorded once. With respect to this clone: Its antigen remains unknown. Other DNA sequences in the same sample also yield this CDR3.

Study observations and caveats: Diagnosis of cytomegalovirus status made by the classifier reportedly showed high specificity and sensitivity. The study designated about 180 TCR beta chains cytomegalovirus-associated. The tendency of first-cohort TCR clusters to co-occur in the 120 or so validation repertoires emerged from a later analysis.

Donors came from a validation cohort of about 120 subjects, distinct from the first 666-subject cohort. The TCR originated in a man younger than 40 in good health and CMV-seronegative. The sample comprised PBMCs.

CDR3 nucleotides: TGCGCCAGCAGCCAAGTCTACAGGGGAACAGATACGCAGTATTTT. Protein sequence: CASSQVYRGTDTQYF. This chain uses TRBV4-3 with TRBJ2-3; 7 nucleotides match TRBD1. V shed 1 base and J 3 bases; nucleotides not matched to a gene: 4. Per the germline V gene, CDR1 is LGHNA and CDR2 is YSLEER. This CDR3 is 15 amino acids long.